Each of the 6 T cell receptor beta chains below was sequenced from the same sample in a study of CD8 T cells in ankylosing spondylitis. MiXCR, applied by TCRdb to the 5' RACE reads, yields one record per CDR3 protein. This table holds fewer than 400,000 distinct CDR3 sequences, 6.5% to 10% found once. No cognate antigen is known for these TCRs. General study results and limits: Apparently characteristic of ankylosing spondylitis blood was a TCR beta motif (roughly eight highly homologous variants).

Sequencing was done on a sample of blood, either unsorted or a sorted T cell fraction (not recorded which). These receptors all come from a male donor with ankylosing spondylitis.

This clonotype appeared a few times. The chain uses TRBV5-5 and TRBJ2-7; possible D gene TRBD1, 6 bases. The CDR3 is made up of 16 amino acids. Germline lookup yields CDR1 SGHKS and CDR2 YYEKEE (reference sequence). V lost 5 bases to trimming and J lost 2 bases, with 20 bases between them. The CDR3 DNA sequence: TGTGCCAGCAGTACCGGCCCCGGGACATCGGCCTACGAGCAGTACTTC. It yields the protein CASSTGPGTSAYEQYF.

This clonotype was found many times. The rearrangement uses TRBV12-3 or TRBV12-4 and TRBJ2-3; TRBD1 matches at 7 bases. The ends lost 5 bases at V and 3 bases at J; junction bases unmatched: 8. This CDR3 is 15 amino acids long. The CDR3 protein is CASSRQGTVTDTQYF. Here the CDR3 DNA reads TGTGCCAGCAGTCGACAGGGTACTGTGACAGATACGCAGTATTTT.

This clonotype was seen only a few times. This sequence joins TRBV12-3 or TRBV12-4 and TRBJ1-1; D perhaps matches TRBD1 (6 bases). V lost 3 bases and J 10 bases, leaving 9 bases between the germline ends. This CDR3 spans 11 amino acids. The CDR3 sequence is CASSLGGRAFF. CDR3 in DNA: TGTGCCAGCAGTTTGGGGGGGCGAGCTTTCTTT.

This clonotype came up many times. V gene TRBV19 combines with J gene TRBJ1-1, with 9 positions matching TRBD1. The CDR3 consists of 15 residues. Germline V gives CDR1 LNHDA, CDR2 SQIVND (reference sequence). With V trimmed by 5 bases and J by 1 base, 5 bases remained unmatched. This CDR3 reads CASSAGQGWNTEAFF. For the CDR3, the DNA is TGTGCCAGTAGTGCGGGACAGGGATGGAACACTGAAGCTTTCTTT. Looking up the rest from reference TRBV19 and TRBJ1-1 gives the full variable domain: DGGITQSPKYLFRKEGQNVTLSCEQNLNHDAMYWYRQDPGQGLRLIYYSQIVNDFQKGDIAEGYSVSREKKESFPLTVTSAQKNPTAFYLCASSAGQGWNTEAFFGQGTRLTVV.

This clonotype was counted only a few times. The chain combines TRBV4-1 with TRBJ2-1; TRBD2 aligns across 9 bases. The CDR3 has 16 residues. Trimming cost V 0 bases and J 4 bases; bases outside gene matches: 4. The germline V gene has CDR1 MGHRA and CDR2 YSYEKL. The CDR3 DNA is TGCGCCAGCAGCCAAGACCTTAGCGGGAGATACAATGAGCAGTTCTTC. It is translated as CASSQDLSGRYNEQFF.

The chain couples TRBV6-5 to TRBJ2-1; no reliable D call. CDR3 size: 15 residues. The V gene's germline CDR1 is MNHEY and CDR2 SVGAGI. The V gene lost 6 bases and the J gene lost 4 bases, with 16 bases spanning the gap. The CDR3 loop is CASRLDALGYNEQFF. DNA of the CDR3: TGTGCCAGCAGATTAGACGCCTTGGGGTACAATGAGCAGTTCTTC.